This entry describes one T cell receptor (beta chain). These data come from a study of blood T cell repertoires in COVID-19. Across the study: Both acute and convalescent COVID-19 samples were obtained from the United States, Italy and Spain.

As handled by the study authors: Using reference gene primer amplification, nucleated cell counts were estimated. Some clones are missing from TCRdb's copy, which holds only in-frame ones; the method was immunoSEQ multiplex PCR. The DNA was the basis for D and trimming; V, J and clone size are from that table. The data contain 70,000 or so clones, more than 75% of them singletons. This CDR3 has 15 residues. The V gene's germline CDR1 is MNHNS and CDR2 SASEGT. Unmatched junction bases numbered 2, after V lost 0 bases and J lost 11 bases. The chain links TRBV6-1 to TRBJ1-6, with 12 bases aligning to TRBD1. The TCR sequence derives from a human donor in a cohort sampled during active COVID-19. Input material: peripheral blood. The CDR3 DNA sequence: TGTGCCAGCAGTGAAGCCGGGACAGGGGGCCCACCCCTCCACTTT. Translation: CASSEAGTGGPPLHF.